This T cell receptor (beta chain) was profiled in a study of beta chain features in type 1 diabetes. Study outcomes and limitations: Patients' naive, central memory and regulatory TCRB repertoires appeared more alike than those of healthy donors.

Sequencing targeted expressed TCRB transcripts, as all isolated RNA had been reverse transcribed. TCRdb keeps only in-frame clones here, not all; method: immunoSEQ multiplex PCR. Found here are around 340,000 clones, roughly a fifth of them singletons; the top ten hold around 0.044%. The sample holds a few counts of this clone. Its antigen is unidentified. Its ends do not fully match the called genes, so a read error is possible. The length of the CDR3 is 13 residues. The germline V gene has CDR1 SGHNT and CDR2 YYREEE (reference sequence). One heparinised blood draw averaging approximately 100 mL was given by each donor.

The sequence derives from a woman between 18 and 30 years old in good health. The chain carries TRBV5-4 and TRBJ1-2, with TRBD1 as a possible D gene (6 bases). Material: naive CD4+ T cells from blood. The chain's CDR3 is CASSLDSIYGYTF. The CDR3 DNA is TGTGCCAGCAGTTTGGACAGCATCTATGGCTACACCTTC.